This T cell receptor beta chain appears in the sequencing data of a study of human T cells and chemical hapten exposure (dated by TCRdb to the early 2020s). As for the study more broadly: For sensitization, 2% DPC in acetone was applied to a roughly 2 cm by roughly 2 cm area of upper inner arm skin. Blood for TCR sequencing was provided by twenty-nine alopecia patients at one to four time points (pre-sensitization, 2, 6 and 24 weeks). Libraries were pooled for sequencing, and variation in per-sample TCR yields was attributed mainly to small differences in library volumes within the pool. Peripheral blood TCR repertoire changes were tracked in vivo in alopecia patients during primary and secondary sensitization to the hapten diphenylcyclopropenone (DPC). Patient blood was sampled pre-sensitization (week 0) and at 2, 6 and about 24 weeks after DPC sensitization. Patch testing was done on the upper back using Finn chambers containing 0.01% DPC, and results were scored after 6 days according to International Contact Dermatitis Research Group standards. Patients additionally received weekly therapeutic DPC doses to the scalp throughout the roughly 25-week study period. The mostly female patient cohort included alopecia areata with under or over 50% scalp involvement, alopecia totalis and alopecia universalis.

The library was produced with RACE. The sequencer was a NextSeq 500. Library preparation attached unique molecular identifiers to individual cDNA molecules for quantitative, reproducible TCR counting. Each blood RNA sample was used to sequence both TCR alpha and TCR beta chains. Per the original workflow: Samples had a median of roughly 91,000 TCRs, with a range from roughly 23,224 to 700,000. The Decombinator software suite was used to annotate the V, J and CDR3 of the TCR reads. Every sample was subsampled to the same number of TCRs (28,000) for the PS versus PT1 abundance plots. Expanded TCRs were defined as absent before sensitization and observed at least eight times at the 2-week time point. The raw public data were reprocessed by TCRdb itself: fastp quality trimming at Q25, MiXCR clonotype calling, in-frame beta chains only. Every entry covers one CDR3 protein and lists the most common genes and DNA from its rows. The V and J calls, along with clone size, are taken from TCRdb and not from the paper's own processing. In this sample the table shows approximately 52,000 distinct CDR3 sequences, 8.5% to 10% of which occur a single time. Around 15% of the sample is held by the ten biggest clonotypes.

The sample's time point label is to be understood as: pre-sensitization, week 0. The treatment or condition label of this sample denotes: therapeutic diphenylcyclopropenone sensitization with weekly scalp DPC. Blood at each patch-test visit was drawn before the patch test was applied. Patients were eligible if aged 18 to 70, diagnosed with alopecia and judged suitable for DPC therapy, and pregnant patients were excluded. Total RNA was extracted from unfractionated whole blood collected in Tempus Blood RNA tubes. Compared with germline, V lacks 4 bases and J lacks 8 bases; bases without a gene match: 7. The CDR3, from cysteine to phenylalanine, totals 14 residues. Here the CDR3 DNA is all that survives: 42 bases in frame from base 1. The germline V gene supplies CDR1 SGHTA and CDR2 FQGNSA. Overall study results and their limits: Compared with pre-sensitization or healthy control sets, expanded TCRs formed significantly more large CDR3 similarity clusters, which is consistent with antigen-driven responses. Because every patient had alopecia, a presumed autoimmune disease, the patients' immune response might differ from that of healthy individuals. The number of PT1 expanded TCRs positively correlated with patch test score, significant at thresholds 8, 16 and 32 but not 4. DPC sensitization did not change the number of TCRs with a frequency above 1 in 1000, and there was no evidence of changes in global repertoire structure. Repeated subsampling changed both the strength of the expansion versus patch-test correlation and the threshold at which the correlation became significant.

This clonotype was observed many times. Its target antigen remains unknown. No qualities accompany the bases; no much larger clone lies one base away. The source was whole blood, collected in connection with sensitization to the hapten diphenylcyclopropenone (DPC). The sequence links TRBV7-2 to TRBJ1-2; 10 bases in the junction line up with TRBD1. The source of this sequence is a middle-aged woman with alopecia areata. Some clones in this sample may be carry-over from other donors' samples. The DNA sequence is TGTGCCAGCAGCTCCAAGACAGGGGGCTACGGCTACACCTTC. This yields the protein CASSSKTGGYGYTF.